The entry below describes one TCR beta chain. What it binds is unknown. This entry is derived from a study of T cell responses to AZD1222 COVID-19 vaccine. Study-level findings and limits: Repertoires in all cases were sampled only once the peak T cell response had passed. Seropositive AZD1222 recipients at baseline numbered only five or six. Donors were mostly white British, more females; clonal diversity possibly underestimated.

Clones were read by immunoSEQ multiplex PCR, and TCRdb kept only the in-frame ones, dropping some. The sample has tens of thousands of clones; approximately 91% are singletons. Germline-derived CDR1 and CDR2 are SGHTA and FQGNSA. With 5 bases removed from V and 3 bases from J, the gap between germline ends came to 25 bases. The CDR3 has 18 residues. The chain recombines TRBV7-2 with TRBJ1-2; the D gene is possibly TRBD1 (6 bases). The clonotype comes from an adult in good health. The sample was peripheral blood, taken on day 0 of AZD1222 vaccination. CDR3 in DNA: TGTGCCAGCAGCCCCCGGTCGGCCCCCACCACAGGGCACTATGGCTACACCTTC. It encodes CASSPRSAPTTGHYGYTF.